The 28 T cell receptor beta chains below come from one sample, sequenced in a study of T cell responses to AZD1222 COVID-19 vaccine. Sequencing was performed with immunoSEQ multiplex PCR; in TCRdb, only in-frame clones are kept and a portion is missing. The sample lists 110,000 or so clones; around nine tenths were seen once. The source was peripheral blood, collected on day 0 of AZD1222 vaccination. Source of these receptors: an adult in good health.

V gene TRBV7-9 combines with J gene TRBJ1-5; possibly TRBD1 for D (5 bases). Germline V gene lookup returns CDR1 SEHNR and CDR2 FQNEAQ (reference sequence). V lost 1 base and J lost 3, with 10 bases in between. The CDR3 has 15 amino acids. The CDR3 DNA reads TGTGCCAGCAGCTTAGGGCCGGGGCCCAATCAGCCCCAGCATTTT. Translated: CASSLGPGPNQPQHF.

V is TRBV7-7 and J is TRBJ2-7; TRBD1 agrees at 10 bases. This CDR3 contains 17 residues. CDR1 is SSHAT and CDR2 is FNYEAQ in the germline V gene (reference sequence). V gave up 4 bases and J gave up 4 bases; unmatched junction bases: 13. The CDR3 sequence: CASSSGKDRGAGYEQYF. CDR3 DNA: TGTGCCAGCAGCTCAGGCAAGGACAGGGGGGCAGGATACGAGCAGTACTTC.

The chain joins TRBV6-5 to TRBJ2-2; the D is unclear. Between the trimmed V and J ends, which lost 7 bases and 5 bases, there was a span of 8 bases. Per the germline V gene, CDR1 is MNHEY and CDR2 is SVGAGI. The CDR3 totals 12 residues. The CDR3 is CASMPTTGELFF. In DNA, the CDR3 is TGTGCCAGCATGCCAACTACCGGGGAGCTGTTTTTT.

The CDR3 is CASSNTVAYEQYF. CDR3 DNA: TGTGCCAGCAGCAATACGGTGGCCTACGAGCAGTACTTC. The chain couples TRBV21-1 to TRBJ2-7; the table's TRBD2 call for D was not verified on the DNA. TRBV21-1 is designated a pseudogene. CDR3 length: 13 residues.

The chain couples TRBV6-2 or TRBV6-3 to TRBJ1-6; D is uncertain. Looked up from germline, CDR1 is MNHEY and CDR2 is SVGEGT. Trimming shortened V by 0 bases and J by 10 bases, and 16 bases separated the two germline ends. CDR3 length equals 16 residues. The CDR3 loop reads CASSYSGGRISSPLHF. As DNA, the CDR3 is TGTGCCAGCAGTTACTCCGGCGGGAGGATAAGCTCACCCCTCCACTTT.

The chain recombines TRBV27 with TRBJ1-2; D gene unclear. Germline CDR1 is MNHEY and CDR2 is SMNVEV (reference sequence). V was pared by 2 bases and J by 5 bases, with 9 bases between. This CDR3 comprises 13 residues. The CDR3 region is CASSLGPPYGYTF. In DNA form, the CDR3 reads TGTGCCAGCAGTTTAGGGCCCCCTTATGGCTACACCTTC.

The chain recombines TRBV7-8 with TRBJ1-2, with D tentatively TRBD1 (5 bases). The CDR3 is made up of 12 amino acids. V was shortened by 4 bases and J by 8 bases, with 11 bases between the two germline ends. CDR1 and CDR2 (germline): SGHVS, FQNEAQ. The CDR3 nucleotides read TGTGCCAGCAGCTCCCCCTCAGGGGGCTACACCTTC. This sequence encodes CASSSPSGGYTF. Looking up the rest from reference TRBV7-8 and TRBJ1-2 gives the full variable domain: GAGVSQSPRYKVAKRGQDVALRCDPISGHVSLFWYQQALGQGPEFLTYFQNEAQLDKSGLPSDRFFAERPEGSVSTLKIQRTQQEDSAVYLCASSSPSGGYTFGSGTRLTVV.

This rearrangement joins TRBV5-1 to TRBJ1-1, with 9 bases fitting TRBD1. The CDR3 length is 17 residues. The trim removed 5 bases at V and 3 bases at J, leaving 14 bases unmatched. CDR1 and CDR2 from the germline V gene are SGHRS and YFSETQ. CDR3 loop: CASRLTGTGKGDTEAFF. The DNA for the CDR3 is TGCGCCAGCAGACTCACCGGGACAGGGAAGGGGGACACTGAAGCTTTCTTT.

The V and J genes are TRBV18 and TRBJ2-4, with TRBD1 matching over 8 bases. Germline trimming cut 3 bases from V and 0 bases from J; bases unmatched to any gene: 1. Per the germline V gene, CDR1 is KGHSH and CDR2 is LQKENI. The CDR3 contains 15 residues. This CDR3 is CASSPDRVAKNIQYF. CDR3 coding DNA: TGTGCCAGCTCACCGGACAGGGTAGCCAAAAACATTCAGTACTTC.

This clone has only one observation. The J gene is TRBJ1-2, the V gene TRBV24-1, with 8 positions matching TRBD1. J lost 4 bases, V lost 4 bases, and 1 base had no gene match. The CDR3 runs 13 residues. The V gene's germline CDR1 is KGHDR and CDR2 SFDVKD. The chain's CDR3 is CATSETGVYGYTF. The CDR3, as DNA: TGTGCCACCAGTGAGACAGGGGTCTATGGCTACACCTTC.

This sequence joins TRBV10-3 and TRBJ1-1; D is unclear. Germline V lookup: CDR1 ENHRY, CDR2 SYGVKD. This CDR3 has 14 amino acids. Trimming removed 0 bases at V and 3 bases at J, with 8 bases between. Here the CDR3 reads CAISESNSYTEAFF. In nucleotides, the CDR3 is TGTGCCATCAGTGAGTCGAATTCTTACACTGAAGCTTTCTTT.

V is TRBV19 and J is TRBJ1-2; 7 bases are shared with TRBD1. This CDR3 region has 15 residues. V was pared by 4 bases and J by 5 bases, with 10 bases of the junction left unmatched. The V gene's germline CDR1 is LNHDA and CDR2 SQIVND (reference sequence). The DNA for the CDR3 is TGTGCCAGTAGTACCTGGCAGGGGGTGGGATATGGCTACACCTTC. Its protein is CASSTWQGVGYGYTF. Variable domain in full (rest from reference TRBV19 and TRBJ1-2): DGGITQSPKYLFRKEGQNVTLSCEQNLNHDAMYWYRQDPGQGLRLIYYSQIVNDFQKGDIAEGYSVSREKKESFPLTVTSAQKNPTAFYLCASSTWQGVGYGYTFGSGTRLTVV.

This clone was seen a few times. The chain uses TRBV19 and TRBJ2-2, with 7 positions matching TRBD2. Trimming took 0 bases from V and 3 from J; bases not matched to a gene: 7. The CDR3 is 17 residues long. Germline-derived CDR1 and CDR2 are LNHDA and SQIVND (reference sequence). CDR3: CASSIDRASGYTGELFF. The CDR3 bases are TGTGCCAGTAGTATAGATCGGGCTAGCGGTTACACCGGGGAGCTGTTTTTT.

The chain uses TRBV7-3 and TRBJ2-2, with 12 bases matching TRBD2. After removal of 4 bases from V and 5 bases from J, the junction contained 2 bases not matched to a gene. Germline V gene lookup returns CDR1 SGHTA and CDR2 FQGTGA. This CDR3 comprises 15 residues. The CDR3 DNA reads TGTGCCAGCAGCTCTAGCGGGAGGGGAACCGGGGAGCTGTTTTTT. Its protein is CASSSSGRGTGELFF.

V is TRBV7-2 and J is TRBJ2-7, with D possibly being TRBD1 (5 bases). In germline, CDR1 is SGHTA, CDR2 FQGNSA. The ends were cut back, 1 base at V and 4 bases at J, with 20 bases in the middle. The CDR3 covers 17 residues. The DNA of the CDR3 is TGTGCCAGCAGCTTAGGGGCGGTAAGGTCAGGGTGGTACGAGCAGTACGTC. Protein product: CASSLGAVRSGWYEQYV.

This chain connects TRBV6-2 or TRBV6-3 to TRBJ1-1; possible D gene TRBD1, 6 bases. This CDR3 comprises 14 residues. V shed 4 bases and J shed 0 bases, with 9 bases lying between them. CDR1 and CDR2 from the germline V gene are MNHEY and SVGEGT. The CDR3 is CASSLGGMNTEAFF. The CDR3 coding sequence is TGTGCCAGCAGTTTGGGGGGCATGAACACTGAAGCTTTCTTT.

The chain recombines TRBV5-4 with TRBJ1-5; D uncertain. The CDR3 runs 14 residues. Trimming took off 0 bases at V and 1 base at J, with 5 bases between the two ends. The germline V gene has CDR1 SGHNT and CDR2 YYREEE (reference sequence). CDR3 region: CASSLAGSNQPQHF. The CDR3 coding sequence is TGTGCCAGCAGCTTGGCGGGGAGCAATCAGCCCCAGCATTTT.

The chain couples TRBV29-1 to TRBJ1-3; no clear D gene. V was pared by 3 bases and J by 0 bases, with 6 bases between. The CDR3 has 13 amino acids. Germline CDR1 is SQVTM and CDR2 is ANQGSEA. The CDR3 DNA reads TGCAGCGTTGAGCAAAGCTCTGGAAACACCATATATTTT. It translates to CSVEQSSGNTIYF.

The CDR3 DNA reads TGTGCCAGCAGCCCCCAGGGGAACTATGGCTACACCTTC. As protein: CASSPQGNYGYTF. The chain employs TRBV7-9 and TRBJ1-2; possibly TRBD1 for D (6 bases). Germline assignment: CDR1 SEHNR and CDR2 FQNEAQ (reference sequence). This CDR3 is 13 amino acids long. The V end lost 5 bases, the J end lost 2 bases, and 9 bases lay between the germline ends. The full variable domain, its missing parts supplied by reference TRBV7-9 and TRBJ1-2, is DTGVSQNPRHKITKRGQNVTFRCDPISEHNRLYWYRQTLGQGPEFLTYFQNEAQLEKSRLLSDRFSAERPKGSFSTLEIQRTEQGDSAMYLCASSPQGNYGYTFGSGTRLTVV.

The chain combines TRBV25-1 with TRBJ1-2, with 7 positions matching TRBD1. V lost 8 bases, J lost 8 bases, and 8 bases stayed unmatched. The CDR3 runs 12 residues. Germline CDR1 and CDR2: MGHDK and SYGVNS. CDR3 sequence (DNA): TGTGCCAGCGGAGACAGGGTTTTGGGCTACACCTTC. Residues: CASGDRVLGYTF.

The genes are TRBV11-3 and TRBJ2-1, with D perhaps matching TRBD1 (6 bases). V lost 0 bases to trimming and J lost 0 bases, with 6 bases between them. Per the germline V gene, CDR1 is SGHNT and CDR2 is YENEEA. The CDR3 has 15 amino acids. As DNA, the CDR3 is TGTGCCAGCAGCTTAGACAGGGGCTCCTACAATGAGCAGTTCTTC. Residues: CASSLDRGSYNEQFF.

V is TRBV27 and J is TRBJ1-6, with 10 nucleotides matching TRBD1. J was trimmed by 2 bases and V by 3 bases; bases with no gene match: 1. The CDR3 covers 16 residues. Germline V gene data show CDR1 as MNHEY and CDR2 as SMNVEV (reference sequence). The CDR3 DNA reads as TGTGCCAGCAGTTTGGGACAGGGGACCTATAATTCACCCCTCCACTTT. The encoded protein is CASSLGQGTYNSPLHF.

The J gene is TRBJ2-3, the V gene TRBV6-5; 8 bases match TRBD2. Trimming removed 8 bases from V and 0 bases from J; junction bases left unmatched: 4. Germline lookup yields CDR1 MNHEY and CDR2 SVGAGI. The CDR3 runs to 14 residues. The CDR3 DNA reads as TGTGCCAGCCGAACTAGCGGTAGCACAGATACGCAGTATTTT. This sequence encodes CASRTSGSTDTQYF.

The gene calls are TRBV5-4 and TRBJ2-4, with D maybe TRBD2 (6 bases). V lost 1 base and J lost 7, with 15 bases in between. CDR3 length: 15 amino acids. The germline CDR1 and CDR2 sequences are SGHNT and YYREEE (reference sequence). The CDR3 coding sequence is TGTGCCAGCAGCTTGCAGGGTAGCGGAGGTAACATTCAGTACTTC. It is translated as CASSLQGSGGNIQYF.

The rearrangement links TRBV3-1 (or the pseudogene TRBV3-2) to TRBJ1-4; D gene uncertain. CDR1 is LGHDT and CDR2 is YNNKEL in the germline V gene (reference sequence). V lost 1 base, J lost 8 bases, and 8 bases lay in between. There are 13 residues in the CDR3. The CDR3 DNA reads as TGTGCCAGCAGCCAAGGCGGACGAGAAAAACTGTTTTTT. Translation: CASSQGGREKLFF.

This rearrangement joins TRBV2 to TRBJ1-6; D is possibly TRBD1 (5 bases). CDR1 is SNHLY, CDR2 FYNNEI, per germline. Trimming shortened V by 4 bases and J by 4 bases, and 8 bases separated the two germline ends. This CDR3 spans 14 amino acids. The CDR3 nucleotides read TGTGCCAGCAGTGCACAGGTTTATAATTCACCCCTCCACTTT. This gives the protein CASSAQVYNSPLHF.

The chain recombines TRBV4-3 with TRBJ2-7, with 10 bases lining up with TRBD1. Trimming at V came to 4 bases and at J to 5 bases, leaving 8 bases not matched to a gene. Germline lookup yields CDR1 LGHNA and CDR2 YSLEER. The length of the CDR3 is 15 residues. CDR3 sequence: CASSPRDRGLDEQYF. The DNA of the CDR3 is TGCGCCAGCAGCCCACGGGACAGGGGATTGGACGAGCAGTACTTC.

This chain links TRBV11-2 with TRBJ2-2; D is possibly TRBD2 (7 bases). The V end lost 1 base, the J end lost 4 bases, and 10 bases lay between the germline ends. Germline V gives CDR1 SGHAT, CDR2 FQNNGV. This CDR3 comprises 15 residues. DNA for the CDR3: TGTGCCAGCAGCTTAGTTAGGGGGGGCACCGGGGAGCTGTTTTTT. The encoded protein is CASSLVRGGTGELFF. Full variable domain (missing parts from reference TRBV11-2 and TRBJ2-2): EAGVAQSPRYKIIEKRQSVAFWCNPISGHATLYWYQQILGQGPKLLIQFQNNGVVDDSQLPKDRFSAERLKGVDSTLKIQPAKLEDSAVYLCASSLVRGGTGELFFGEGSRLTVL.